Reported below is one T cell receptor (beta chain). It has no known antigen specificity. Per-nucleotide qualities are absent, and no much larger clonotype sits a single base away. The data stem from a study of radiotherapy plus CTLA-4 blockade in lung cancer (dated by TCRdb to 2016 to 2019). Looking at the study overall: Objective responses were observed in 15% to 20% of enrolled patients, and disease control was achieved in 31%.

The library was made by the immunoSEQ multiplex PCR assay. What TCRdb holds here is the immuneACCESS table cut down to in-frame rearrangements. Part of the clones is not present; checked against another copy, under half of the missing clones reflect an unresolved V gene, and the others are unexplained. The sample includes tens of thousands of clones, with 80% to 90% observed a single time. Jointly, the top ten make up about 22% of the sample. The research as a whole found: After treatment with radiotherapy and ipilimumab, TCR clones that came from tumors expanded in the peripheral blood. Early dynamic changes in blood T cell clones, together with increased serum interferon-beta after radiation, were reported as the strongest predictors of response.

In this study, focal radiation therapy paired with CTLA-4 blockade (ipilimumab) was tested in patients who had chemo-refractory metastatic non-small-cell lung cancer. Deletion took 5 bases off V and 11 bases off J, with a span of 15 bases between the germline ends. CDR1 is given as MDHEN and CDR2 as SYDVKM, both from the germline V gene. Measured from the cysteine to the phenylalanine, the CDR3 is 12 residues long. Left in the record is the CDR3 DNA by itself, 36 bases read in frame from the first base. The V and J segments used are TRBV28 and TRBJ1-2; TRBD1 could be the D gene, as 5 bases match. The source was peripheral blood, collected from a patient treated with radiotherapy plus ipilimumab. The sequence came from a human donor with non-small cell lung cancer whose response to radiotherapy plus ipilimumab could not be evaluated. The sequence in DNA is TGTGCCAGCAGTCTTAATACAGGAAGGTACACCTTC. Its translation is CASSLNTGRYTF.